This T cell receptor beta chain originates from a study of blood T cell repertoires in COVID-19. Sequencing used immunoSEQ multiplex PCR; TCRdb keeps in-frame clones, though not all of them. The sample has 120,000 to 150,000 clones; about 84% are singletons. Germline loops: CDR1 MGHRA, CDR2 YSYEKL. The CDR3 length is 15 residues. Trimming at V came to 3 bases and at J to 6 bases, leaving 8 bases not matched to a gene. The gene calls are TRBV4-1 and TRBJ1-5, with 7 bases lining up with TRBD1. Sequenced material: peripheral blood. This TCR derives from a human donor in a cohort sampled during active COVID-19. CDR3 sequence (DNA): TGCGCCAGCAGCCATCTGGCAGGGGGAAGTCAGCCCCAGCATTTT. This translates into CASSHLAGGSQPQHF.